This T cell receptor (beta chain) was retrieved from a study of shared clonotypes between healthy human individuals. Broader study findings: Lower generation probabilities were found for non-shared clonotypes than for those shared by all four donors.

Using immunoSEQ multiplex PCR, the repertoire was profiled, and TCRdb retains in-frame clones only, with some absent. The sample lists around 720,000 clones; around three quarters were seen once. This clone showed up just once. Antigen specificity is unknown. The specimen was memory CD4+ T cells sorted from blood. The subset: CD45RA-negative fraction. The origin of this receptor is a woman between 25 and 40 years old in good health.

This CDR3 is CASSPRLDVLAGTPDTQYF. Here the CDR3 DNA reads TGTGCCAGCAGCCCTCGCCTTGACGTACTAGCGGGAACCCCAGATACGCAGTATTTT. The chain links TRBV5-4 to TRBJ2-3; 10 bases align to TRBD2. The CDR3 is 19 residues long. With 4 bases clipped from V and 4 bases from J, the junction kept 18 bases outside the gene matches. Germline assignment: CDR1 SGHNT and CDR2 YYREEE (reference sequence).